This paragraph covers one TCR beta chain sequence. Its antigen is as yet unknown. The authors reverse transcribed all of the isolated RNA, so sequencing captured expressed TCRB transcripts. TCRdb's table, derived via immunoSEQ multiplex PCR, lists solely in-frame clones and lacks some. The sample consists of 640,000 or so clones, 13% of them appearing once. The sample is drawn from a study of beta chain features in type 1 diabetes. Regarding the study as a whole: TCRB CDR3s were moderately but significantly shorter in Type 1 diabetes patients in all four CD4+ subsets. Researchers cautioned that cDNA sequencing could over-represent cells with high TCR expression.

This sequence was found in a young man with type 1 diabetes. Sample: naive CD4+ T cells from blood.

CDR3 bases: TGTGCCTGGAGCCCTACAGGGGCAAGCTCCTACGAGCAGTACTTC. Translating gives CAWSPTGASSYEQYF. This sequence joins TRBV30 and TRBJ2-7; TRBD1 agrees at 7 bases. Losses at the gene ends were 3 bases for V and 0 bases for J; bases not matched to a gene: 8. The CDR3 is made up of 15 amino acids. CDR1 and CDR2 from the germline V gene are GTSNPN and SVGIG (reference sequence).